The 20 T cell receptor beta chains listed next were all sequenced from one sample in a study of blood T cell repertoires in COVID-19. Libraries were prepared by immunoSEQ multiplex PCR; TCRdb keeps only in-frame clonotypes and omits some of them. The data hold approximately 270,000 clones, with approximately 85% observed a single time. The sequenced material came from peripheral blood. All receptors come from a woman in her 70s with acute or convalescent COVID-19.

This rearrangement joins TRBV5-4 to TRBJ1-2, with D perhaps matching TRBD1 (6 bases). This CDR3 has 19 amino acids. CDR1 and CDR2 from the germline V gene are SGHNT and YYREEE (reference sequence). Deletions cut 4 bases from V and 0 bases from J, with 25 bases between. The chain's CDR3 is CASSGRVGGQSDTNYGYTF. CDR3 DNA: TGTGCCAGCAGCGGGAGGGTTGGGGGCCAAAGCGATACTAACTATGGCTACACCTTC. The whole variable domain, remainder taken from reference TRBV5-4 and TRBJ1-2, is ETGVTQSPTHLIKTRGQQVTLRCSSQSGHNTVSWYQQALGQGPQFIFQYYREEENGRGNFPPRFSGLQFPNYSSELNVNALELDDSALYLCASSGRVGGQSDTNYGYTFGSGTRLTVV.

The V gene is TRBV11-2, the J gene TRBJ1-2; 9 positions agree with TRBD1. Germline assignment: CDR1 SGHAT and CDR2 FQNNGV. The CDR3 totals 14 residues. V lost 3 bases, J lost 2 bases, and 1 base stayed unmatched. Here the CDR3 reads CASSFGTGNYGYTF. In nucleotides, the CDR3 is TGTGCCAGCAGCTTCGGGACAGGGAACTATGGCTACACCTTC.

The chain's CDR3 is CASSQGSALSGYTF. The CDR3 nucleotides read TGTGCCAGCAGCCAAGGGTCTGCTCTGAGTGGCTACACCTTC. The rearrangement joins TRBV3-1 (or the pseudogene TRBV3-2) to TRBJ1-2; D not resolved. CDR3 length: 14 residues. Germline CDR1 and CDR2: LGHDT and YNNKEL (reference sequence). The V and J ends lost 1 base and 7 bases respectively, with 13 bases between them.

J is TRBJ1-2 and V is TRBV10-3; maybe TRBD1 (6 bases). CDR3 length: 14 amino acids. In germline, CDR1 is ENHRY, CDR2 SYGVKD. The germline V and J ends were trimmed by 0 bases and 4 bases, with 9 bases remaining between them. CDR3 sequence reads: CAISESRDTYGYTF. The CDR3 DNA sequence: TGTGCCATCAGTGAGTCGAGGGACACCTATGGCTACACCTTC.

There are a few counts of this clone. This chain uses TRBV30 with TRBJ1-6; no definite D call. Germline CDR1 GTSNPN, CDR2 SVGIG (reference sequence). Trimming took off 1 base at V and 8 bases at J, with 9 bases between the two ends. The CDR3 contains 13 residues. The CDR3 region is CAWSEMGYSPLHF. The CDR3 DNA sequence: TGTGCCTGGAGTGAAATGGGCTATTCACCCCTCCACTTT.

The chain carries TRBV3-1 (or the pseudogene TRBV3-2) and TRBJ2-1, with 12 bases identical to TRBD2. The CDR3 runs 13 residues. CDR1 and CDR2 from the germline V gene are LGHDT and YNNKEL (reference sequence). After removal of 3 bases from V and 10 bases from J, the junction contained 1 base not matched to a gene. Written as DNA, the CDR3 is TGTGCCAGCAGCCACGGGACTAGCGGGGAGCAGTTCTTC. It encodes CASSHGTSGEQFF.

This clone was seen only once. The rearrangement uses TRBV24-1 and TRBJ1-5, with D maybe TRBD1 (5 bases). The CDR3 is 13 residues long. The V end was cut by 7 bases, the J end by 11 bases, with 17 bases between. Germline V gene lookup returns CDR1 KGHDR and CDR2 SFDVKD. Here the CDR3 DNA reads TGTGCCACCAGGGGGCAGGGCGGTGCGACCCAGCATTTT. Its translation is CATRGQGGATQHF.

The chain joins TRBV30 to TRBJ2-7; the match to TRBD2 covers 7 bases. The trim removed 5 bases at V and 3 bases at J, leaving 4 bases unmatched. The germline V gene encodes CDR1 GTSNPN and CDR2 SVGIG (reference sequence). The CDR3 runs to 12 residues. CDR3 DNA sequence: TGTGCCTGGGGCGGGGAGGGCTACGAGCAGTACTTC. Residues: CAWGGEGYEQYF. Looking up the rest from reference TRBV30 and TRBJ2-7 gives the full variable domain: SQTIHQWPATLVQPVGSPLSLECTVEGTSNPNLYWYRQAAGRGLQLLFYSVGIGQISSEVPQNLSASRPQDRQFILSSKKLLLSDSGFYLCAWGGEGYEQYFGPGTRLTVT.

This chain joins TRBV29-1 and TRBJ1-2; D uncertain. The CDR3 consists of 12 residues. Trimming removed 5 bases at V and 8 bases at J, with 15 bases between. Germline V CDR1 and CDR2: SQVTM, ANQGSEA. CDR3 sequence reads: CSVMRRVEGYTF. The DNA of the CDR3 is TGCAGCGTTATGAGGAGGGTGGAGGGCTACACCTTC.

The chain is built from TRBV19 and TRBJ1-5, with no clear D. Between the trimmed V and J ends, which lost 7 bases and 4 bases, there was a span of 20 bases. Germline V gene data show CDR1 as LNHDA and CDR2 as SQIVND (reference sequence). The length of the CDR3 is 16 residues. This CDR3 reads CASTPPGRRGNQPQHF. Here the CDR3 DNA reads TGTGCCAGTACCCCGCCTGGGCGGCGAGGGAATCAGCCCCAGCATTTT.

This chain connects TRBV14 to TRBJ1-2; 7 bases fit TRBD1. CDR3 length: 14 residues. Germline V gene lookup returns CDR1 SGHDN and CDR2 FVKESK. The trim removed 0 bases at V and 7 bases at J, leaving 5 bases unmatched. CDR3: CASSQDRQGSGYTF. DNA of the CDR3: TGTGCCAGCAGCCAAGACCGACAGGGATCTGGCTACACCTTC.

The chain employs TRBV4-1 and TRBJ1-5, with a weak D call TRBD1 (6 bases). Germline V gives CDR1 MGHRA, CDR2 YSYEKL. The CDR3 loop spans 14 amino acids. Deletions cut 4 bases from V and 2 bases from J, with 9 bases between. The CDR3 spells CASSPQGRNQPQHF. In DNA form, the CDR3 reads TGCGCCAGCAGCCCACAGGGTCGCAATCAGCCCCAGCATTTT.

The rearrangement links TRBV6-5 to TRBJ1-1; D might be TRBD1 (6 bases). The germline gives CDR1 MNHEY, CDR2 SVGAGI. The CDR3 runs 15 residues. Trimming shortened V by 4 bases and J by 7 bases, and 19 bases separated the two germline ends. CDR3 coding DNA: TGTGCCAGCAGTTTGGGGGGGACAAACCGTTTTGAAGCTTTCTTT. Protein sequence: CASSLGGTNRFEAFF.

The chain uses TRBV10-1 and TRBJ2-3; a weak D match, TRBD2 (7 bases). This CDR3 is built from 14 residues. V lost 3 bases and J lost 2, with 9 bases in between. CDR1 and CDR2 (germline): WNHNN, SYGVQD (reference sequence). This chain's CDR3 is CASSERGATDTQYF. The CDR3 nucleotides read TGCGCCAGCAGTGAACGGGGGGCCACAGATACGCAGTATTTT.

The V call is TRBV5-1, the J call TRBJ1-2, with D unresolved. V lost 0 bases and J lost 1, with 7 bases in between. CDR3 length: 14 residues. In germline, CDR1 is SGHRS, CDR2 YFSETQ. The CDR3 region is CASSLDEFNYGYTF. CDR3 DNA: TGCGCCAGCAGCTTGGATGAGTTTAACTATGGCTACACCTTC.

The chain recombines TRBV5-1 with TRBJ2-5; 7 bases align to TRBD1. Germline trimming cut 4 bases from V and 2 bases from J; bases unmatched to any gene: 2. There are 13 residues in the CDR3. Per germline, CDR1 SGHRS and CDR2 YFSETQ. The CDR3 loop reads CASSPTGQETQYF. The CDR3 DNA reads as TGCGCCAGCAGCCCGACAGGGCAAGAGACCCAGTACTTC.

The chain links TRBV19 to TRBJ1-6; the match to TRBD1 covers 7 bases. Germline CDR1 LNHDA, CDR2 SQIVND (reference sequence). V shed 3 bases and J 7 bases; nucleotides not matched to a gene: 9. This CDR3 comprises 16 residues. The CDR3 coding sequence is TGTGCCAGTAGTATGGTAGACAGGGCCGTAAATTCACCCCTCCACTTT. Translated, it gives CASSMVDRAVNSPLHF.

As for this clone: Different DNA sequences within this sample yield the same CDR3. The rearrangement uses TRBV10-3 and TRBJ1-1; D is unclear. V was pared by 0 bases and J by 5 bases, with 7 bases between. Germline CDR1 reads ENHRY; CDR2 reads SYGVKD. The CDR3 runs to 13 residues. CDR3 DNA: TGTGCCATCAGTGAGTCGCGGGGAACTGAAGCTTTCTTT. Its protein product is CAISESRGTEAFF.

V and J are TRBV29-1 and TRBJ1-3; 12 bases are a match to TRBD1. Looked up from germline, CDR1 is SQVTM and CDR2 is ANQGSEA. This CDR3 comprises 12 residues. Trimming cost V 7 bases and J 8 bases; bases outside gene matches: 3. The CDR3 coding sequence is TGCAGCGGGGGACAGGGGGCGGACACCATATATTTT. As protein: CSGGQGADTIYF.

This clone was seen a few times. Other DNA sequences in the same sample also yield this CDR3. V usage is TRBV3-1 (or the pseudogene TRBV3-2) and J usage is TRBJ1-1; D gene ambiguous. The CDR3 is made up of 12 amino acids. V lost 1 base to trimming and J lost 8 bases, with 8 bases between them. Germline CDR1 reads LGHDT; CDR2 reads YNNKEL (reference sequence). The CDR3 protein is CASSQVRGEAFF. The CDR3 coding sequence is TGTGCCAGCAGCCAAGTGCGCGGAGAAGCTTTCTTT.